The rows below give T cell receptor beta chains drawn from one sample of a study of cytotoxic CD8 clonotypes in ibrutinib-treated CLL. The method was immunoSEQ multiplex PCR; TCRdb's version includes in-frame clones alone and lacks a portion of them. The table records 60,000 to 70,000 clones, around 52% of them present only once. Here the sequenced sample was PBMCs, taken after 12 months of ibrutinib treatment. These receptors came from a human donor with chronic lymphocytic leukemia. Both conserved end residues are part of each CDR3. A D gene is named only where the DNA matches it firmly. Rows may omit the clone size; those that give it use once, few, many or a size class.

j_call: TRBJ2-7; clone_size: .; d_call: TRBD1; cdr3_length: 18; v_call: TRBV5-6; cdr3_aa: CASSCPGQGVVGDYEQYF; cdr3_nt: TGTGCCAGCAGCTGCCCGGGACAGGGGGTCGTCGGGGACTACGAGCAGTACTTC
j_call: TRBJ2-1; clone_size: .; d_call: .; cdr3_length: 16; v_call: TRBV11-2; cdr3_aa: CASSYPHSLSYNEQFF; cdr3_nt: TGTGCCAGCAGCTATCCACACAGCCTCTCCTACAATGAGCAGTTCTTC
j_call: TRBJ1-4; clone_size: .; d_call: .; cdr3_length: 14; v_call: TRBV7-9; cdr3_aa: CASSALGHNEKLFF; cdr3_nt: TGTGCCAGCAGCGCCCTAGGGCACAATGAAAAACTGTTTTTT
j_call: TRBJ2-1; clone_size: few; d_call: TRBD2; cdr3_length: 15; v_call: TRBV11-3; cdr3_aa: CASSLQRGGRGEQFF; cdr3_nt: TGTGCCAGCAGCCTCCAGCGGGGGGGCAGGGGTGAGCAGTTCTTC
j_call: TRBJ1-2; clone_size: few; d_call: .; cdr3_length: 14; v_call: TRBV28; cdr3_aa: CASSSASGYYGYTF; cdr3_nt: TGTGCCAGCAGTTCGGCATCGGGGTACTATGGCTACACCTTC
j_call: TRBJ1-4; clone_size: .; d_call: .; cdr3_length: 14; v_call: TRBV5-1; cdr3_aa: CASSFGGTNEKLFF; cdr3_nt: TGCGCCAGCAGCTTTGGCGGGACTAATGAAAAACTGTTTTTT
j_call: TRBJ1-6; clone_size: .; d_call: .; cdr3_length: 15; v_call: TRBV13; cdr3_aa: CASSSRAPGDSPLHF; cdr3_nt: TGTGCCAGCAGCTCCCGGGCCCCAGGGGATTCACCCCTCCACTTT
j_call: TRBJ2-3; clone_size: .; d_call: .; cdr3_length: 16; v_call: TRBV9; cdr3_aa: CASSAPPGSHTDTQYF; cdr3_nt: TGTGCCAGCAGCGCCCCTCCAGGGTCACACACAGATACGCAGTATTTT
j_call: TRBJ1-1; clone_size: few; d_call: .; cdr3_length: 15; v_call: TRBV12-1; cdr3_aa: CASSRNLLMDTEAFF; cdr3_nt: TGTGCCAGCAGCCGAAATCTCCTTATGGACACTGAAGCTTTCTTT
j_call: TRBJ1-5; clone_size: .; d_call: TRBD1; cdr3_length: 15; v_call: TRBV18; cdr3_aa: CASSPGTGGVQPQHF; cdr3_nt: TGTGCCAGCTCACCGGGGACAGGGGGCGTTCAGCCCCAGCATTTT
j_call: TRBJ2-1; clone_size: .; d_call: TRBD2; cdr3_length: 15; v_call: TRBV6-1; cdr3_aa: CASSGLAGAGNEQFF; cdr3_nt: TGTGCCAGCAGTGGCCTAGCGGGGGCTGGCAATGAGCAGTTCTTC
j_call: TRBJ1-2; clone_size: many; d_call: TRBD1; cdr3_length: 14; v_call: TRBV19; cdr3_aa: CASSPTGATYGYTF; cdr3_nt: TGTGCCAGTAGCCCGACAGGGGCGACCTATGGCTACACCTTC
j_call: TRBJ2-2; clone_size: .; d_call: .; cdr3_length: 14; v_call: TRBV28; cdr3_aa: CASSSPLNTGELFF; cdr3_nt: TGTGCCAGCAGTTCTCCACTGAACACCGGGGAGCTGTTTTTT
j_call: TRBJ1-5; clone_size: .; d_call: .; cdr3_length: 14; v_call: TRBV6-1; cdr3_aa: CASSDDGENQPQHF; cdr3_nt: TGTGCCAGCAGTGACGACGGAGAGAATCAGCCCCAGCATTTT
j_call: TRBJ2-7; clone_size: few; d_call: .; cdr3_length: 16; v_call: TRBV5-8; cdr3_aa: CASSLTAGLSSYEQYF; cdr3_nt: TGTGCCAGCAGCCTTACTGCAGGGCTGAGCTCCTACGAGCAGTACTTC
j_call: TRBJ2-3; clone_size: .; d_call: TRBD2; cdr3_length: 19; v_call: TRBV5-1; cdr3_aa: CASSLAPGGLAGFTDTQYF; cdr3_nt: TGCGCCAGCAGCTTGGCTCCTGGGGGACTAGCGGGATTCACAGATACGCAGTATTTT
j_call: TRBJ2-7; clone_size: few; d_call: TRBD2; cdr3_length: 16; v_call: TRBV14; cdr3_aa: CASSTGLAGVLYEQYF; cdr3_nt: TGTGCCAGCAGCACAGGACTAGCGGGAGTTCTGTACGAGCAGTACTTC
j_call: TRBJ2-1; clone_size: .; d_call: TRBD2; cdr3_length: 15; v_call: TRBV6-5; cdr3_aa: CASSPRLAGPNEQFF; cdr3_nt: TGTGCCAGCAGTCCCCGACTAGCGGGACCCAATGAGCAGTTCTTC
j_call: TRBJ2-2; clone_size: .; d_call: .; cdr3_length: 15; v_call: TRBV9; cdr3_aa: CASSVAQRRTGELFF; cdr3_nt: TGTGCCAGCAGCGTAGCCCAACGACGTACCGGGGAGCTGTTTTTT
j_call: TRBJ1-1; clone_size: .; d_call: .; cdr3_length: 13; v_call: TRBV6-5; cdr3_aa: CASRKNLNTEAFF; cdr3_nt: TGTGCCAGCAGGAAAAACTTGAACACTGAAGCTTTCTTT
j_call: TRBJ2-2; clone_size: once; d_call: TRBD2; cdr3_length: 16; v_call: TRBV15; cdr3_aa: CATSSGLAVFTGELFF; cdr3_nt: TGTGCCACCAGCTCCGGACTAGCGGTCTTCACCGGGGAGCTGTTTTTT
j_call: TRBJ1-2; clone_size: few; d_call: TRBD1; cdr3_length: 14; v_call: TRBV6-5; cdr3_aa: CASKTARDSHGYTF; cdr3_nt: TGTGCCAGCAAAACCGCCCGGGACAGCCATGGCTACACCTTC
j_call: TRBJ2-7; clone_size: .; d_call: .; cdr3_length: 14; v_call: TRBV11-1; cdr3_aa: CASSLGTLDYEQYF; cdr3_nt: TGTGCCAGCAGCTTGGGGACATTGGATTACGAGCAGTACTTC
j_call: TRBJ2-1; clone_size: .; d_call: TRBD1; cdr3_length: 15; v_call: TRBV9; cdr3_aa: CASSVEGQGAGEQFF; cdr3_nt: TGTGCCAGCAGCGTAGAGGGACAGGGGGCCGGTGAGCAGTTCTTC
j_call: TRBJ2-6; clone_size: .; d_call: .; cdr3_length: 16; v_call: TRBV28; cdr3_aa: CASSQRTPSGANVLTF; cdr3_nt: TGTGCCAGCAGTCAACGCACACCATCTGGGGCCAACGTCCTGACTTTC
j_call: TRBJ2-3; clone_size: .; d_call: .; cdr3_length: 12; v_call: TRBV19; cdr3_aa: CASSMGSYTQYF; cdr3_nt: TGTGCCAGTAGTATGGGGAGCTACACGCAGTATTTT
j_call: TRBJ1-3; clone_size: .; d_call: TRBD1; cdr3_length: 16; v_call: TRBV10-3; cdr3_aa: CASSQGTGGVGNTIYF; cdr3_nt: TGTGCCAGCAGTCAAGGGACAGGGGGCGTCGGAAACACCATATATTTT
j_call: TRBJ2-7; clone_size: .; d_call: TRBD2; cdr3_length: 14; v_call: TRBV7-2; cdr3_aa: CASSRLAGVYEQYF; cdr3_nt: TGTGCCAGCAGCCGACTAGCGGGAGTCTACGAGCAGTACTTC
j_call: TRBJ2-7; clone_size: once; d_call: .; cdr3_length: 14; v_call: TRBV5-1; cdr3_aa: CASSLGARWDEQYF; cdr3_nt: TGCGCCAGCAGCTTGGGGGCCCGCTGGGACGAGCAGTACTTC
j_call: TRBJ1-2; clone_size: .; d_call: TRBD1; cdr3_length: 15; v_call: TRBV4-1; cdr3_aa: CASSRSGQGVYGYTF; cdr3_nt: TGTGCCAGCAGCCGCAGTGGACAGGGAGTCTATGGCTACACCTTC
j_call: TRBJ1-2; clone_size: .; d_call: TRBD1; cdr3_length: 14; v_call: TRBV7-9; cdr3_aa: CASSRTGEGYGYTF; cdr3_nt: TGTGCCAGCAGCCGGACAGGGGAAGGCTATGGCTACACCTTC
j_call: TRBJ1-2; clone_size: .; d_call: .; cdr3_length: 12; v_call: TRBV6-5; cdr3_aa: CASSTNPYGYTF; cdr3_nt: TGTGCCAGCAGTACGAATCCCTATGGCTACACCTTC
j_call: TRBJ1-2; clone_size: many; d_call: TRBD1; cdr3_length: 17; v_call: TRBV4-1; cdr3_aa: CASSQEGQGFLAYGYTF; cdr3_nt: TGCGCCAGCAGCCAAGAGGGACAGGGATTTCTCGCCTATGGCTACACCTTC
j_call: TRBJ1-2; clone_size: .; d_call: .; cdr3_length: 15; v_call: TRBV11-2; cdr3_aa: CASSLEATGNYGYTF; cdr3_nt: TGTGCCAGCAGCTTAGAAGCAACAGGCAACTATGGCTACACCTTC
j_call: TRBJ2-3; clone_size: .; d_call: .; cdr3_length: 14; v_call: TRBV5-1; cdr3_aa: CASSLPDGADTQYF; cdr3_nt: TGCGCCAGCAGCTTGCCCGACGGGGCGGATACGCAGTATTTT
j_call: TRBJ1-4; clone_size: .; d_call: .; cdr3_length: 13; v_call: TRBV15; cdr3_aa: CATSGGADEKLFF; cdr3_nt: TGTGCCACCAGCGGGGGGGCGGATGAAAAACTGTTTTTT
j_call: TRBJ2-2; clone_size: few; d_call: TRBD1; cdr3_length: 14; v_call: TRBV6-1; cdr3_aa: CASRWDRVTGELFF; cdr3_nt: TGTGCCAGCAGATGGGACAGAGTGACCGGGGAGCTGTTTTTT
j_call: TRBJ2-1; clone_size: .; d_call: TRBD2; cdr3_length: 17; v_call: TRBV5-6; cdr3_aa: CASSLGPAGALYNEQFF; cdr3_nt: TGTGCCAGCAGCTTGGGGCCAGCGGGAGCTCTCTACAATGAGCAGTTCTTC
j_call: TRBJ1-4; clone_size: .; d_call: TRBD1; cdr3_length: 11; v_call: TRBV20-1; cdr3_aa: CSGTGGEKLFF; cdr3_nt: TGCAGTGGGACAGGGGGTGAAAAACTGTTTTTT
j_call: TRBJ1-5; clone_size: .; d_call: TRBD1; cdr3_length: 13; v_call: TRBV6-6; cdr3_aa: CASRLQGNQPQHF; cdr3_nt: TGTGCCAGCAGATTACAGGGGAATCAGCCCCAGCATTTT